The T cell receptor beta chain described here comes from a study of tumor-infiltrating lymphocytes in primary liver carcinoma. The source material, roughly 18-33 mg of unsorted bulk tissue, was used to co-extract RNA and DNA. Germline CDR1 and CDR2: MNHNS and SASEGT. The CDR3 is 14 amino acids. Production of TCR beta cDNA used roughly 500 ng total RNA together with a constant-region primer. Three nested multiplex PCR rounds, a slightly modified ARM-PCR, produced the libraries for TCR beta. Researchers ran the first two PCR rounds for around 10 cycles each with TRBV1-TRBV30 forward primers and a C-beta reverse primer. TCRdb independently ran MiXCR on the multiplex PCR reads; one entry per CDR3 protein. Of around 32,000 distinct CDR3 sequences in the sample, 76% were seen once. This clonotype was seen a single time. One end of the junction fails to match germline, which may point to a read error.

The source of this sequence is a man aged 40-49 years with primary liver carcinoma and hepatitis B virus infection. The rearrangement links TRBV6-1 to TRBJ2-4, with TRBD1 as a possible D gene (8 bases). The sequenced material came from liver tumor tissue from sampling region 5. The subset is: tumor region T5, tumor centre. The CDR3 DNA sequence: TGTGCCAGCAGGACCTGGACAGGGAGGGACATTGAGTACTTC. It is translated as CASRTWTGRDIEYF.